This T cell receptor (beta chain) came from a study of blood T cell repertoires in COVID-19. As for the study in general: The cDNA or gDNA used as material had been derived from T cells, B-cell-depleted T cells, or PBMCs.

The assay was immunoSEQ multiplex PCR, and TCRdb's table has in-frame clones only and misses some. Of roughly 160,000 clones detected, approximately 85% appear once; the ten largest clones hold 6.5% to 7.5%. This clone has only a few counts. Deletions cut 1 base from V and 2 bases from J, with 12 bases between. CDR1 is MNHNS, CDR2 SASEGT, per germline. The CDR3 runs 15 residues. The rearrangement uses TRBV6-1 and TRBJ2-7, with no clear D. The specimen was peripheral blood. This TCR came from a man of 80 years or more with COVID-19, enrolled during active disease. CDR3 DNA: TGTGCCAGCAGTGAAGACGGTCGTCCCACCTACGAGCAGTACTTC. Protein product: CASSEDGRPTYEQYF.